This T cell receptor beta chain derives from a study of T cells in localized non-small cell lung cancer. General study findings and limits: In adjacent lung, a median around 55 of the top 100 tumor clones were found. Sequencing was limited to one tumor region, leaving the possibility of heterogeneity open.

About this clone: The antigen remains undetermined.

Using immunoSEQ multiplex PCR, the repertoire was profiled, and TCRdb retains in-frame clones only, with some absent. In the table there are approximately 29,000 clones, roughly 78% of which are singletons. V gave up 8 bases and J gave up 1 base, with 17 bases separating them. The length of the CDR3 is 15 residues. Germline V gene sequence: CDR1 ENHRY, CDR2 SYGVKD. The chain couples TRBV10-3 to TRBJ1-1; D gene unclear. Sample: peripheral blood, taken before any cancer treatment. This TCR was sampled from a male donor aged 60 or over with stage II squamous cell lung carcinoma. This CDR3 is CAIADFSRENTEAFF. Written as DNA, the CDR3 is TGTGCCATCGCGGACTTCTCACGGGAGAACACTGAAGCTTTCTTT.